This T cell receptor beta chain derives from a study of blood T cell repertoires in COVID-19. The wider study: COVID-19 samples from acute and convalescent phases originated in the United States, Italy and Spain. T cells, B-cell-depleted T cells, or PBMCs supplied cDNA or gDNA.

Methods used by the authors: Quantification of nucleated cells was approximated via reference gene primer amplification. Profiling relied on immunoSEQ multiplex PCR, and the TCRdb table lists in-frame clones only, not all of them. V, J and clone size reflect that table, while D and trimming were determined from the DNA. The table lists 85,000 to 95,000 clones, around 87% of them singletons. Germline loops: CDR1 LGHDT, CDR2 YNNKEL (reference sequence). V shed 4 bases and J shed 1 base, with 13 bases lying between them. This CDR3 comprises 15 residues. The rearrangement joins TRBV3-1 (or the pseudogene TRBV3-2) to TRBJ2-5; D is unclear. The sample comprised peripheral blood. This TCR came from a human donor with acute or convalescent COVID-19. The donor label of this sample is uncertain. DNA of the CDR3: TGTGCCAGCAGCCGAAGGCGGCCGGCCCAAGAGACCCAGTACTTC. It specifies CASSRRRPAQETQYF.